Below, 4 T cell receptor beta chains from the same sample are listed, as sequenced in a study of response to subunit inactivated influenza vaccine. TCRdb re-derived calls from the RT-PCR reads in MiXCR, one entry per CDR3 protein. Among 500,000 or so distinct CDR3 sequences, 16% were seen once, and the ten largest hold less than 4%. The sample here was CD4+ T cells sorted from PBMCs, taken about 24 months after vaccination. Receptors originate from a man in his fifties or sixties who received an inactivated influenza vaccine.

This clonotype was recorded many times. V gene TRBV6-1 combines with J gene TRBJ2-1; no reliable D call. Trimming left V 5 bases short and J 9 bases short, with 14 bases between. This CDR3 region has 13 residues. Germline CDR1 MNHNS, CDR2 SASEGT. Written as DNA, the CDR3 is TGTGCCAGCAGTCCTGTCGGAAAGGGTGAGCAGTTCTTC. Its translation is CASSPVGKGEQFF.

This clonotype was seen a few times. This rearrangement joins TRBV5-1 to TRBJ2-2; 11 bases align to TRBD1. Germline-derived CDR1 and CDR2 are SGHRS and YFSETQ. V shed 5 bases, J shed 4 bases, and the junction held 7 bases outside the gene matches. This CDR3 contains 16 residues. DNA for the CDR3: TGCGCCAGCAGTCGTGGGACAGGGGGAGGCACCGGGGAGCTGTTTTTT. This sequence encodes CASSRGTGGGTGELFF.

The table lists this clonotype with many counts. This rearrangement joins TRBV6-2 or TRBV6-3 to TRBJ1-1; possible D gene TRBD1, 5 bases. The CDR3 totals 14 residues. The V gene's germline CDR1 is MNHEY and CDR2 SVGEGT. The germline V and J ends were trimmed by 11 bases and 4 bases, with 20 bases remaining between them. The DNA for the CDR3 is TGTGCCGCATGGGGACCCATGGGGGTCACTGAAGCTTTCTTT. Translation gives CAAWGPMGVTEAFF.

This clonotype has a handful of counts. This chain connects TRBV7-2 to TRBJ2-3, with 8 nucleotides matching TRBD2. J was trimmed by 6 bases and V by 2 bases; bases with no gene match: 10. Looked up from germline, CDR1 is SGHTA and CDR2 is FQGNSA. This CDR3 is built from 16 residues. CDR3 nucleotide sequence: TGTGCCAGCAGCTTACTAGCGGGTAGTTTAGTTGATACGCAGTATTTT. This sequence encodes CASSLLAGSLVDTQYF.